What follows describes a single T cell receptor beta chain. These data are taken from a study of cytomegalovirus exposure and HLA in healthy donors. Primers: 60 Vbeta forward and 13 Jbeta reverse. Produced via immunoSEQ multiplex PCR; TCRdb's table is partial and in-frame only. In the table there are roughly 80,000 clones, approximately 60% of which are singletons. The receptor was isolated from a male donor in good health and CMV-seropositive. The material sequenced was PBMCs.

CDR3 region: CAGRYSTGREQYF. In DNA form, the CDR3 reads TGTGCCGGTCGTTATTCGACAGGTCGCGAGCAGTACTTC. The V gene is TRBV6-5, the J gene TRBJ2-7; tentative D call: TRBD1 (6 bases). The CDR3 loop spans 13 amino acids. The germline V gene encodes CDR1 MNHEY and CDR2 SVGAGI. Deletions cut 11 bases from V and 6 bases from J, with 20 bases between.